The entry that follows covers one TCR beta chain sequence. The target antigen is unknown. CD45RO-negative, CCR7-positively selected cells formed the naive CD8 fraction, excluding terminally differentiated effector memory CD45RA+ cells. Method: immunoSEQ multiplex PCR; TCRdb's copy keeps in-frame clones and lacks some. The sample holds 650,000 to 800,000 clones, around 92% seen once. These data originate in a study of shared clonotypes between healthy human individuals. Overall study results and limits: The study's rarefaction showed incomplete sorted-subset sequencing despite large depth. The diversity represented, both genetic and in exposure history, was limited by few donors. It was the non-shared clonotypes that had lower generation probabilities than clonotypes shared by all four donors. What naive subsets generally showed was a larger estimated richness than memory subsets showed.

The receptor's source is a man younger than 45 in good health. The sample comprised naive CD8+ T cells sorted from blood.

CDR3 loop: CASSSPEGLTQETQYF. CDR3 DNA sequence: TGTGCCAGCAGCTCCCCGGAGGGCCTAACTCAAGAGACCCAGTACTTC. The chain recombines TRBV11-2 with TRBJ2-5, with D maybe TRBD2 (6 bases). The V end lost 4 bases, the J end lost 2 bases, and 17 bases lay between the germline ends. CDR3 length equals 16 residues. Germline V gene data show CDR1 as SGHAT and CDR2 as FQNNGV. Filled out from reference TRBV11-2 and TRBJ2-5, the complete variable domain reads EAGVAQSPRYKIIEKRQSVAFWCNPISGHATLYWYQQILGQGPKLLIQFQNNGVVDDSQLPKDRFSAERLKGVDSTLKIQPAKLEDSAVYLCASSSPEGLTQETQYFGPGTRLLVL.